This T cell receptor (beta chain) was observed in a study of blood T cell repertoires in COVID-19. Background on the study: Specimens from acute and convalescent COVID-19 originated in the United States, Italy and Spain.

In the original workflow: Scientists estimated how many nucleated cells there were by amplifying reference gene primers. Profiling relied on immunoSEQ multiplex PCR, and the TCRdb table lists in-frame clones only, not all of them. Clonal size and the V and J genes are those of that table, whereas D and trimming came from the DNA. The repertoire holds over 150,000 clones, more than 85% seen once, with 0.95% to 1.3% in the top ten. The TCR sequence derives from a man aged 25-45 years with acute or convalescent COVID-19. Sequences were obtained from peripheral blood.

DNA of the CDR3: TGTGCCAGCAGACGAGTGGGCAGCAAACGGAGCAATCAGCCCCAGCATTTT. Translated, it gives CASRRVGSKRSNQPQHF. This sequence joins TRBV5-8 and TRBJ1-5, with D hard to call. Germline V lookup: CDR1 SGHTS, CDR2 YDEGEE. The CDR3 has 17 amino acids. V lost 5 bases and J lost 1, with 19 bases in between.